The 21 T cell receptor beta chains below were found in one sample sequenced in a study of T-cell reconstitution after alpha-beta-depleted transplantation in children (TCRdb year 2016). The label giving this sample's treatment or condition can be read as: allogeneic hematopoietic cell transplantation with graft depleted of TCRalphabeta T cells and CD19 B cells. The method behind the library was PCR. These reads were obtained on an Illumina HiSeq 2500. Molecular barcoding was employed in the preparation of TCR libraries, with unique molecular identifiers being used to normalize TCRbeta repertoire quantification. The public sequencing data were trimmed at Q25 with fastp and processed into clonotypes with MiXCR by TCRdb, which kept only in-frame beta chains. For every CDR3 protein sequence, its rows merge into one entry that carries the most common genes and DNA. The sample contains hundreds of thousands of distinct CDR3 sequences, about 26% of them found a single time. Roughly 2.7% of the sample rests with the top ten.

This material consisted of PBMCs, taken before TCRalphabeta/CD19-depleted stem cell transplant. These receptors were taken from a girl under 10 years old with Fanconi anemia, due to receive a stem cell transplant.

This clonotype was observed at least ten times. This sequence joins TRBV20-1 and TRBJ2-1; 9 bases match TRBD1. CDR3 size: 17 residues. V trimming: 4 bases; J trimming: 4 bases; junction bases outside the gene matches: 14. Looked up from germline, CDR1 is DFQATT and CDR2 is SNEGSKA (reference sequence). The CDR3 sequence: CSAIDPRDRVLYNEQFF. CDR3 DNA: TGCAGTGCTATAGACCCAAGGGACAGGGTACTTTACAATGAGCAGTTCTTC.

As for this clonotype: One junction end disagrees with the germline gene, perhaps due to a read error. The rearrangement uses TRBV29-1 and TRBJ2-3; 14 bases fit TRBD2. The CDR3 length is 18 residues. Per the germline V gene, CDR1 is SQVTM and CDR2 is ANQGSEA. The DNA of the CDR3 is TGTAGTCTCCCAGGACTAGCGGGAGGAGGCACTAGCACAGATACGCAGTATTTT. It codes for CSLPGLAGGGTSTDTQYF.

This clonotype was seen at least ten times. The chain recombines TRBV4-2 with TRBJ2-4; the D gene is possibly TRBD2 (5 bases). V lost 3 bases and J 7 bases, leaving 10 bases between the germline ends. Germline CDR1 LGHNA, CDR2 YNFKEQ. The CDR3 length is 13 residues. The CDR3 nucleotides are TGTGCCAGCAGCCAGGTTTCGGGGAACATTCAGTACTTC. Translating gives CASSQVSGNIQYF.

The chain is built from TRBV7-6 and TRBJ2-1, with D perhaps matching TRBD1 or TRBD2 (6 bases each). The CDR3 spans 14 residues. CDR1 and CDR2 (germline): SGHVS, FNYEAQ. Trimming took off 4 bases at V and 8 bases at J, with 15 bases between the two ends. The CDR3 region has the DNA TGTGCCAGCAGCTCGCGGGACAAAAGGCATGAGCAGTTCTTC. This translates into CASSSRDKRHEQFF.

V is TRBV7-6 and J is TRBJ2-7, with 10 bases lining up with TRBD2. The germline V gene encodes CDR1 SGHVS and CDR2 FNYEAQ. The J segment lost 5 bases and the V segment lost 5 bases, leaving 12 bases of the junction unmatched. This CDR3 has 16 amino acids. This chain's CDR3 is CASSTFWLAGADEQYF. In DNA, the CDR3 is TGTGCCAGCAGCACCTTTTGGCTAGCGGGAGCCGACGAGCAGTACTTC.

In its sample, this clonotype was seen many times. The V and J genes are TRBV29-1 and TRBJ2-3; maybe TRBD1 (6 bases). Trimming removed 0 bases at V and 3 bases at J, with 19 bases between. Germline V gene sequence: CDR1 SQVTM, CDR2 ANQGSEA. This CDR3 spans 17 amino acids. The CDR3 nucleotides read TGCAGCGTTGAAGATCCCACCTATAAACAGGGTACAGATACGCAGTATTTT. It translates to CSVEDPTYKQGTDTQYF.

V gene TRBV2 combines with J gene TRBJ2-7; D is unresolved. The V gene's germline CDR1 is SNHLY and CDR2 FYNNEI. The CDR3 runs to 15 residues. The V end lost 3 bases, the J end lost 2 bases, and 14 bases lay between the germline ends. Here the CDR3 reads CASSDDLTYPYEQYF. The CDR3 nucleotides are TGTGCCAGCAGTGATGACTTAACCTATCCCTACGAGCAGTACTTC.

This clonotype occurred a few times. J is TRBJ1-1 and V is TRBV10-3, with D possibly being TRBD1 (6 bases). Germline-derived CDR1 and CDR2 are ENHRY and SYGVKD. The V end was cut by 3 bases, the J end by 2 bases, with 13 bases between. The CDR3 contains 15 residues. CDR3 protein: CAISDRGVRNTEAFF. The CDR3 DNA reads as TGTGCCATCAGTGACAGGGGAGTAAGAAACACTGAAGCTTTCTTT.

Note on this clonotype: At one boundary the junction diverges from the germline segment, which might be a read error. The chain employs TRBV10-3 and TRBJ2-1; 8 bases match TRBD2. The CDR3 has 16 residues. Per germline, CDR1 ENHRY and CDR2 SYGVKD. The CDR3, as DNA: TGTGCCACCAGTGCCGTCATGGGACTAGGGGACAATGAGCAGTTCTTC. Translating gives CATSAVMGLGDNEQFF.

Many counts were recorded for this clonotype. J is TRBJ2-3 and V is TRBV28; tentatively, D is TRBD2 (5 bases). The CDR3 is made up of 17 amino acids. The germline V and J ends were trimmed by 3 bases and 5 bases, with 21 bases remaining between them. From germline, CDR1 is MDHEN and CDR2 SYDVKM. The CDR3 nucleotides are TGTGCCAGCAGTTTCTGGCTATCGGACGGGGTTAAAGATACGCAGTATTTT. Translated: CASSFWLSDGVKDTQYF. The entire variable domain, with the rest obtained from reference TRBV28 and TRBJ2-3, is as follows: DVKVTQSSRYLVKRTGEKVFLECVQDMDHENMFWYRQDPGLGLRLIYFSYDVKMKEKGDIPEGYSVSREKKERFSLILESASTNQTSMYLCASSFWLSDGVKDTQYFGPGTRLTVL.

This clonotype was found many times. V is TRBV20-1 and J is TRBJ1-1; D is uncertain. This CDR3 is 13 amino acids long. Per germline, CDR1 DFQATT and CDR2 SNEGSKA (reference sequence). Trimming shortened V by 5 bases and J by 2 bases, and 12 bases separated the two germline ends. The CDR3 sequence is CSAWHTFNTEAFF. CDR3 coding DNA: TGCAGTGCTTGGCACACCTTCAACACTGAAGCTTTCTTT.

The CDR3 loop is CSARMDVRRLAGSYEQYF. The CDR3 nucleotides read TGCAGTGCTAGGATGGACGTACGTCGACTAGCGGGGTCCTACGAGCAGTACTTC. V and J are TRBV20-1 and TRBJ2-7; 11 nucleotides align to TRBD2. This CDR3 is built from 18 residues. J gave up 1 base and V 3 bases, and 14 bases lay outside the gene matches. The V gene's germline CDR1 is DFQATT and CDR2 SNEGSKA (reference sequence).

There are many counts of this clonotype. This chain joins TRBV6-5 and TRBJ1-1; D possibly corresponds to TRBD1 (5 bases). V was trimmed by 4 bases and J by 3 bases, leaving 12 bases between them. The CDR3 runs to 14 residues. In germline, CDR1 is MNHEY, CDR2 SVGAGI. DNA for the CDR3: TGTGCCAGCAGTTGGGGACTCCGGGACACTGAAGCTTTCTTT. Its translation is CASSWGLRDTEAFF.

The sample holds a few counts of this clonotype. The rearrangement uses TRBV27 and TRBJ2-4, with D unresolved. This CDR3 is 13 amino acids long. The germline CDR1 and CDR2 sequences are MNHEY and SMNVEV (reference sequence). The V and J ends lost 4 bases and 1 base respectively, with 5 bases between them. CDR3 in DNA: TGTGCCAGCAGTTACGGGGCCAAAAACATTCAGTACTTC. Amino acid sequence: CASSYGAKNIQYF.

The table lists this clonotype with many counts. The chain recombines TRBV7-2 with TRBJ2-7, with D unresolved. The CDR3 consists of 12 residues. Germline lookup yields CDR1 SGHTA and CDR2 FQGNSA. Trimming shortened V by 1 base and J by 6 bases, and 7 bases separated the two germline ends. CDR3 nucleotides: TGTGCCAGCAGCTTAGATCTGGGCGAGCAGTACTTC. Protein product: CASSLDLGEQYF.

The CDR3 DNA follows: TGCAGTGCTAGACATCCTAGCGGAGATCAAGAGACCCAGTACTTC. Its protein is CSARHPSGDQETQYF. V usage is TRBV20-1 and J usage is TRBJ2-5; 7 nucleotides line up with TRBD2. Losses at the gene ends were 2 bases for V and 2 bases for J; bases not matched to a gene: 8. This CDR3 is 15 amino acids long. The germline V gene encodes CDR1 DFQATT and CDR2 SNEGSKA (reference sequence).

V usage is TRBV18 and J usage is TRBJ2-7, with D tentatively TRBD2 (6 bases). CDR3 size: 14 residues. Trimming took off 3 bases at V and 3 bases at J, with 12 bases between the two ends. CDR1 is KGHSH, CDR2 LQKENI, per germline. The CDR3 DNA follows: TGTGCCAGCTCACCCCCGGGACTGCTCTACGAGCAGTACTTC. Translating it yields CASSPPGLLYEQYF.

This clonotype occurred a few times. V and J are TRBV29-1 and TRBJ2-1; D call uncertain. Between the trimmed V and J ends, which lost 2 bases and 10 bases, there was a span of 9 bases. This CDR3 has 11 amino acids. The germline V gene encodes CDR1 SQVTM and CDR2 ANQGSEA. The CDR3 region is CSVELISEQFF. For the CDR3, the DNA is TGCAGCGTTGAATTGATCTCAGAGCAGTTCTTC.

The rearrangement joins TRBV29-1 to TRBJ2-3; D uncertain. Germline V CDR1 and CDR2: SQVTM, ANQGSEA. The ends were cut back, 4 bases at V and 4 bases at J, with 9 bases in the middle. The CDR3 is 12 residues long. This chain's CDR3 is CSVGPDSDTQYF. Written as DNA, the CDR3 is TGCAGCGTTGGGCCAGACTCAGATACGCAGTATTTT.

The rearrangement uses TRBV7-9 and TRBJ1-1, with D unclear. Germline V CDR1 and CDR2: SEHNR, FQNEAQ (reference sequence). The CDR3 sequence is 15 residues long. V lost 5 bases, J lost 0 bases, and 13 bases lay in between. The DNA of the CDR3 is TGTGCCAGCAGCGACACGGCACACATGAACACTGAAGCTTTCTTT. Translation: CASSDTAHMNTEAFF.

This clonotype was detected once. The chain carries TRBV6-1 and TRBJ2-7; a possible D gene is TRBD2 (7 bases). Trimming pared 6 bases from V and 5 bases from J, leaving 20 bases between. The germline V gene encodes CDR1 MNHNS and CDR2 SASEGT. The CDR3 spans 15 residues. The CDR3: CASSSTWGGLNEQYF. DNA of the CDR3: TGTGCCAGCAGCTCCACTTGGGGGGGGCTTAACGAGCAGTACTTC.